Only a few counts were recorded for the clone carrying this TCR beta chain. Germline loops: CDR1 MNHEY, CDR2 SVGAGI. This CDR3 comprises 15 residues. The V end lost 5 bases, the J end lost 5 bases, and 15 bases lay between the germline ends. The data stem from a study of blood T cell repertoires in COVID-19. In the study overall: Samples representing acute and convalescent COVID-19 were sourced from the United States, Italy and Spain. Sources were T cells, B-cell-depleted T cells, or PBMCs; the material itself was cDNA or gDNA.

Per the original data handling: How many nucleated cells were present was estimated from reference gene primer amplification. TCRdb keeps only in-frame clones here, not all; method: immunoSEQ multiplex PCR. The D gene and trimming were derived from the DNA, and the V and J assignments and clone size from that table. This repertoire shows 250,000 to 350,000 clones, more than 70% found once; its top ten account for 6.9%. The specimen sequenced was peripheral blood. The genes are TRBV6-5 and TRBJ1-4; tentatively, D is TRBD1 (6 bases). This TCR came from a woman aged 30 to 39 who had recovered from COVID-19. CDR3 nucleotide sequence: TGTGCCAGCAGTCCCCGGGGGGCTTCGAATGAAAAACTGTTTTTT. This codes for CASSPRGASNEKLFF.